This TCR beta chain was captured in a study of cytomegalovirus exposure and HLA in healthy donors. Study details: Unique TCR beta sequences numbering some 120 million came from around 180 million T cells in an earlier analysis.

Of note for this clone: Its antigen is undetermined.

Trimming cost V 6 bases and J 0 bases, with 9 bases left between them. In germline, CDR1 is MNHEY, CDR2 SVGAGI. The CDR3 consists of 15 residues. PCR was performed using 60 Vbeta and 13 Jbeta primers. Libraries were prepared by immunoSEQ multiplex PCR; TCRdb keeps only in-frame clonotypes and omits some of them. The sample lists some 220,000 clones; 70% to 80% were seen once. Study observations and caveats: According to a later analysis, most TCR beta chains associated with CMV appeared HLA-restricted.

This chain uses TRBV6-5 with TRBJ2-6; D gene uncertain. Sequencing was performed on PBMCs. The TCR was taken from a woman aged 55-69 years in good health and CMV-seropositive. The CDR3 coding sequence is TGTGCCAGCAGGAGGTTATCCTCTGGGGCCAACGTCCTGACTTTC. Translating gives CASRRLSSGANVLTF.